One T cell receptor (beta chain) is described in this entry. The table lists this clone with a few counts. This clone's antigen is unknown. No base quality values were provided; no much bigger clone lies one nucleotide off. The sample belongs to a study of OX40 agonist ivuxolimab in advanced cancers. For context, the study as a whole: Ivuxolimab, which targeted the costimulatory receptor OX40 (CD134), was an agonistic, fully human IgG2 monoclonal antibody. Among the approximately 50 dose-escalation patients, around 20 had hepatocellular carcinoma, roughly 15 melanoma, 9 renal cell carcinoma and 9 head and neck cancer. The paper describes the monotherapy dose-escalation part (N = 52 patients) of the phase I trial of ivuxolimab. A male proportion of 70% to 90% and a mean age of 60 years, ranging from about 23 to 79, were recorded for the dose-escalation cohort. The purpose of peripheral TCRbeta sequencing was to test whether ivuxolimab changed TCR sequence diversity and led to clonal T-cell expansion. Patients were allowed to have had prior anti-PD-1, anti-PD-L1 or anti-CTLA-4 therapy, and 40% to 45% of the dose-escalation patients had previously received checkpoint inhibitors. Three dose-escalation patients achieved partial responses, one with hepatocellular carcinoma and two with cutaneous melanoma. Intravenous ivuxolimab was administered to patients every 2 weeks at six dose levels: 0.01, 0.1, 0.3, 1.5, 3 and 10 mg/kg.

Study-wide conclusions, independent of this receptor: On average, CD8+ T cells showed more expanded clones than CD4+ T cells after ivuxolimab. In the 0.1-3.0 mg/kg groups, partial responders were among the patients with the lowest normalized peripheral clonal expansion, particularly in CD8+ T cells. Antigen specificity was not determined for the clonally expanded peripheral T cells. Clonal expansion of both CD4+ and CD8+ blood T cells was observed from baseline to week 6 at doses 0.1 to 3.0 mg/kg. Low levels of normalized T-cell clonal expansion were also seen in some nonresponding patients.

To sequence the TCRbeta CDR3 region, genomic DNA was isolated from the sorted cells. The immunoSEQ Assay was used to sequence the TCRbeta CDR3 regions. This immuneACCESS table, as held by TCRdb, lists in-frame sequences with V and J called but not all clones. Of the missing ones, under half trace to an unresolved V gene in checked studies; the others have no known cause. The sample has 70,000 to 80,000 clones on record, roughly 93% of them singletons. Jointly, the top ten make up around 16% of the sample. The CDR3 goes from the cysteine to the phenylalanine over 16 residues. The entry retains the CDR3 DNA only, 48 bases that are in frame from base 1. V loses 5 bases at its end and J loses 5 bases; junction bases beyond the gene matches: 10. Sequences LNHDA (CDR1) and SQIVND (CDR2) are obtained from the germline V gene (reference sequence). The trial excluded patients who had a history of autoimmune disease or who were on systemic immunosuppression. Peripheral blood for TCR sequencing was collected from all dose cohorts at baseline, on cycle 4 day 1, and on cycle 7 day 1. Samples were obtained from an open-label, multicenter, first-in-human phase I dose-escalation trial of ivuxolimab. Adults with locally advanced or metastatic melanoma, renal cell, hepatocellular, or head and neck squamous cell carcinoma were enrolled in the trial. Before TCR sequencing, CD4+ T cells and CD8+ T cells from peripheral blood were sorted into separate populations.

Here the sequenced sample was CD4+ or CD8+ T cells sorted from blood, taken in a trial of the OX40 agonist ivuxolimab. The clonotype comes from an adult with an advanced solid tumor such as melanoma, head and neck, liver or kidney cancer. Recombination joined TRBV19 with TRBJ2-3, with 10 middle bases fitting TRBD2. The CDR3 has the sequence CASSSLAGEGRDTQYF. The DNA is TGTGCCAGTAGTTCTCTAGCGGGAGAGGGTCGAGATACGCAGTATTTT.